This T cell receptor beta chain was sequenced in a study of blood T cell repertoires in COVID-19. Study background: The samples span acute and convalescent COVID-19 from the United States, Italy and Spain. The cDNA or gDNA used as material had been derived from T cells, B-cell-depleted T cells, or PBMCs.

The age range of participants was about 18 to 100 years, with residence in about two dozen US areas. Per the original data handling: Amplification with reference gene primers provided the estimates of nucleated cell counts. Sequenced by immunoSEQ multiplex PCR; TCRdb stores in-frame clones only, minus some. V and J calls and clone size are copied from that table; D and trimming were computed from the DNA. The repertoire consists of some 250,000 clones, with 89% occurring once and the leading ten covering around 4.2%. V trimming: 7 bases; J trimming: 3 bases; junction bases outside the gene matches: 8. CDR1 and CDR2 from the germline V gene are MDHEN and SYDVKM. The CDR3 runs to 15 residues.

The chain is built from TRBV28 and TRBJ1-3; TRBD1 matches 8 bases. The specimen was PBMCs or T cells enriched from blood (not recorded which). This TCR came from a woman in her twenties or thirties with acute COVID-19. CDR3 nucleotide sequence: TGTGCCAGCATCTATCAGGGGGCGTATGGAAACACCATATATTTT. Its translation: CASIYQGAYGNTIYF.